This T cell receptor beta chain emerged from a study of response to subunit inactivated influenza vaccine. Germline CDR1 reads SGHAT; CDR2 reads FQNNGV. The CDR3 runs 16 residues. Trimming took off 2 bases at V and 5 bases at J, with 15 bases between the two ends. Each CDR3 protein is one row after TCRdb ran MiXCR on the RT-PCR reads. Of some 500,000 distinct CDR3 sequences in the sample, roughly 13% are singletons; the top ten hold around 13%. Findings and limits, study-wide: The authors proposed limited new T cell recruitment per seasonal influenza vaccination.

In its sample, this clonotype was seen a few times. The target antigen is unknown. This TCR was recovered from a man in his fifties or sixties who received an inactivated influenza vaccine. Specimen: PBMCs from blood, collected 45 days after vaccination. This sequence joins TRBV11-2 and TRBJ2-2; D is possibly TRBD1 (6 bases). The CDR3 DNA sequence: TGTGCCAGCAGCTTATTAGGACAGAGACTTACCGGGGAGCTGTTTTTT. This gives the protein CASSLLGQRLTGELFF.